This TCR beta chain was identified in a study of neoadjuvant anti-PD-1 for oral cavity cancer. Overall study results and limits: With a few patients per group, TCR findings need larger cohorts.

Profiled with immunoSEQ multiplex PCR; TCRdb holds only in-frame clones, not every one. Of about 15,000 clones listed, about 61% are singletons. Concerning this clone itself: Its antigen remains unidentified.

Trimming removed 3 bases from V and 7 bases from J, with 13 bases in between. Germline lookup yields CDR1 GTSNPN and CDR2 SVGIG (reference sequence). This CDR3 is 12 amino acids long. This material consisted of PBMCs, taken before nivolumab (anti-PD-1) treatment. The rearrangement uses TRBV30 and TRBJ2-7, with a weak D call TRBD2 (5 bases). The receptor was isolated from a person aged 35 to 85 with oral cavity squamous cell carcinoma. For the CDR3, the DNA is TGTGCCTGGAGCCTCGGACTGGGAGAGCAGTACTTC. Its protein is CAWSLGLGEQYF.